What follows are 32 T cell receptor beta chains derived from one specimen sequenced in a study of T cell responses to AZD1222 COVID-19 vaccine. Measured with immunoSEQ multiplex PCR; TCRdb has only the in-frame clones, and not every one. Among some 96,000 clones, around 90% were seen once, and the ten largest hold 1.5% to 2%. The sequencing here drew on peripheral blood, taken on day 0 of AZD1222 vaccination. The receptors were gathered from an adult in good health.

The CDR3 is CASRDRYIEQYF. The CDR3 DNA sequence: TGTGCCAGCCGGGACAGGTACATCGAGCAGTACTTC. The chain carries TRBV2 and TRBJ2-7, with 8 bases lining up with TRBD1. Trimming at V came to 8 bases and at J to 6 bases, leaving 6 bases not matched to a gene. Germline V CDR1 and CDR2: SNHLY, FYNNEI. CDR3 size: 12 residues.

Of note for this clone: This CDR3 is also generated by other DNA sequences in the sample. This rearrangement joins TRBV7-9 to TRBJ2-7; D is unresolved. Per germline, CDR1 SEHNR and CDR2 FQNEAQ (reference sequence). V lost 1 base and J 4 bases, leaving 2 bases between the germline ends. CDR3 length equals 11 residues. The CDR3 DNA reads as TGTGCCAGCAGCTTAGTTTACGAGCAGTACTTC. Translating it yields CASSLVYEQYF.

V is TRBV28 and J is TRBJ2-3; no clear D. This CDR3 has 13 amino acids. V shed 1 base and J shed 3 bases, with 5 bases lying between them. Germline CDR1 reads MDHEN; CDR2 reads SYDVKM. The CDR3 nucleotides are TGTGCCAGCAGTTTATACGGGACAGATACGCAGTATTTT. It codes for CASSLYGTDTQYF.

This clone is deemed medium-sized. The chain couples TRBV6-4 to TRBJ2-1; D is possibly TRBD2 (6 bases). From germline, CDR1 is MRHNA and CDR2 SNTAGT. This CDR3 is 15 amino acids long. V lost 0 bases and J lost 3, with 9 bases in between. The chain's CDR3 is CASSDSIADYNEQFF. The CDR3 DNA sequence: TGTGCCAGCAGTGACTCGATAGCGGACTACAATGAGCAGTTCTTC.

J is TRBJ2-1 and V is TRBV6-5; 8 bases match TRBD1. The germline V gene has CDR1 MNHEY and CDR2 SVGAGI. CDR3 length: 15 amino acids. Trimming took 6 bases from V and 4 from J; bases not matched to a gene: 8. CDR3: CASRQPDRAYNEQFF. CDR3 bases: TGTGCCAGCAGGCAACCGGACAGGGCATACAATGAGCAGTTCTTC.

The V gene is TRBV5-1, the J gene TRBJ2-1, with D possibly matching TRBD2 (6 bases). Trimming removed 4 bases from V and 7 bases from J, with 9 bases in between. CDR1 is SGHRS and CDR2 is YFSETQ in the germline V gene. CDR3 length: 12 amino acids. The CDR3 spells CASSKGRNEQFF. The CDR3 nucleotides read TGCGCCAGCAGCAAGGGGAGGAATGAGCAGTTCTTC. Full variable domain (missing parts from reference TRBV5-1 and TRBJ2-1): KAGVTQTPRYLIKTRGQQVTLSCSPISGHRSVSWYQQTPGQGLQFLFEYFSETQRNKGNFPGRFSGRQFSNSRSEMNVSTLELGDSALYLCASSKGRNEQFFGPGTRLTVL.

CDR3 sequence reads: CASSYNRGLNTEAFF. Written as DNA, the CDR3 is TGTGCCAGCAGTTACAACAGGGGGCTGAACACTGAAGCTTTCTTT. This chain links TRBV6-2 or TRBV6-3 with TRBJ1-1, with 9 positions matching TRBD1. V dropped 2 bases and J dropped 0; count of bases not matched to a gene: 1. There are 15 residues in the CDR3. Germline CDR1 is MNHEY and CDR2 is SVGEGT.

The rearrangement uses TRBV18 and TRBJ1-1, with D possibly matching TRBD1 (6 bases). Germline CDR1 KGHSH, CDR2 LQKENI. This CDR3 is built from 14 residues. V was trimmed by 3 bases and J by 5 bases, leaving 13 bases between them. CDR3 sequence (DNA): TGTGCCAGCTCACCCCAAGGGGGGAATACTGAAGCTTTCTTT. Encoded protein: CASSPQGGNTEAFF.

The V and J genes are TRBV4-1 and TRBJ2-1; 7 nucleotides match TRBD2. The germline gives CDR1 MGHRA, CDR2 YSYEKL. J was trimmed by 8 bases and V by 4 bases; bases with no gene match: 11. The CDR3 extends over 15 amino acids. The CDR3 protein is CASSLSGVGIDEQFF. Here the CDR3 DNA reads TGCGCCAGCAGCCTAAGCGGGGTTGGAATCGATGAGCAGTTCTTC.

This clone was recorded a few times. This chain connects TRBV6-5 to TRBJ1-5, with D possibly matching TRBD1 (6 bases). V was clipped by 6 bases and J by 2 bases, with 14 bases between them. The CDR3 consists of 15 residues. The germline CDR1 and CDR2 sequences are MNHEY and SVGAGI. The CDR3 bases are TGTGCCAGCAGAGCCCCCGGGGGCGGCAATCAGCCCCAGCATTTT. It translates to CASRAPGGGNQPQHF.

The chain is built from TRBV13 and TRBJ2-7, with D perhaps matching TRBD1 (6 bases). The CDR3 totals 11 residues. Germline V gene lookup returns CDR1 PRHDT and CDR2 FYEKMQ (reference sequence). CDR3 protein: CASSLGDSVLV. The CDR3 DNA follows: TGTGCCAGCAGCTTAGGGGACAGCGTCTTGGTC.

This chain joins TRBV7-9 and TRBJ2-7, with D possibly being TRBD1 (5 bases). Trimming removed 5 bases from V and 2 bases from J, with 13 bases in between. CDR3 size: 14 residues. CDR1 SEHNR and CDR2 FQNEAQ come from the germline V gene (reference sequence). The CDR3 reads CASSIPTDTYEQYF. DNA for the CDR3: TGTGCCAGCAGCATCCCGACAGATACCTACGAGCAGTACTTC.

The chain recombines TRBV25-1 with TRBJ1-3; D is uncertain. The CDR3 consists of 17 residues. V shed 2 bases and J shed 0 bases, with 14 bases lying between them. Per the germline V gene, CDR1 is MGHDK and CDR2 is SYGVNS. CDR3 bases: TGTGCCAGCAGTGAAAGTAGGACGTTGAGCTCTGGAAACACCATATATTTT. Translation gives CASSESRTLSSGNTIYF.

The DNA of the CDR3 is TGTGCCAGCAGCTCTAGCCCCCGGAGTAGCGGGAGGGCAGTCTCCTACAATGAGCAGTTCTTC. Its protein product is CASSSSPRSSGRAVSYNEQFF. The chain uses TRBV7-8 and TRBJ2-1, with 11 bases that match TRBD2. Germline CDR1 SGHVS, CDR2 FQNEAQ. J was trimmed by 0 bases and V by 4 bases; bases with no gene match: 17. CDR3 length equals 21 residues.

J is TRBJ2-7 and V is TRBV29-1; D is ambiguous. Germline V gene sequence: CDR1 SQVTM, CDR2 ANQGSEA. Deletions cut 4 bases from V and 2 bases from J, with 12 bases between. The CDR3 covers 13 residues. CDR3 protein: CSVGPRRTYEQYF. For the CDR3, the DNA is TGCAGCGTTGGGCCCCGTAGGACCTACGAGCAGTACTTC.

CDR3 sequence: CASSEEQISNQPQHF. For the CDR3, the DNA is TGTGCCAGCAGTGAAGAGCAGATTAGCAATCAGCCCCAGCATTTT. The J gene is TRBJ1-5, the V gene TRBV6-1; D gene uncertain. Germline V gene lookup returns CDR1 MNHNS and CDR2 SASEGT. The CDR3 length is 15 residues. Trimming cost V 1 base and J 0 bases, with 7 bases left between them.

CDR3 nucleotides: TGTGCCAGCAGCCACCGCCTGGGAGGTGAAAAACTGTTTTTT. Translating it yields CASSHRLGGEKLFF. J is TRBJ1-4 and V is TRBV27; no definite D call. Trimming pared 6 bases from V and 7 bases from J, leaving 15 bases between. Per the germline V gene, CDR1 is MNHEY and CDR2 is SMNVEV (reference sequence). CDR3 length: 14 amino acids.

V gene TRBV6-2 or TRBV6-3 combines with J gene TRBJ2-7; D is uncertain. Germline lookup yields CDR1 MNHEY and CDR2 SVGEGT. Trimming removed 5 bases from V and 6 bases from J, with 8 bases in between. CDR3 length: 11 residues. CDR3 residues: CASSLTSEQYF. CDR3 nucleotides: TGTGCCAGCAGTCTTACGAGCGAGCAGTACTTC.

This sequence joins TRBV7-2 and TRBJ2-7; D gene ambiguous. V was pared by 3 bases and J by 1 base, with 10 bases between. Germline V CDR1 and CDR2: SGHTA, FQGNSA. This CDR3 contains 14 residues. The CDR3, as DNA: TGTGCCAGCAGCTTCACCGCGAGGTCCTACGAGCAGTACTTC. Residues: CASSFTARSYEQYF.

V is TRBV20-1 and J is TRBJ2-7, with D hard to call. Germline CDR1 is DFQATT and CDR2 is SNEGSKA (reference sequence). V was shortened by 6 bases and J by 2 bases, with 5 bases between the two germline ends. The CDR3 extends over 10 amino acids. CDR3: CSAAPYEQYF. The CDR3 nucleotides read TGCAGTGCCGCCCCCTACGAGCAGTACTTC.

This chain joins TRBV18 and TRBJ1-6; TRBD1 aligns across 9 bases. Trimming removed 1 base from V and 7 bases from J; junction bases left unmatched: 2. The CDR3 consists of 15 residues. Germline values: CDR1 KGHSH, CDR2 LQKENI. The CDR3 loop reads CASSPQDRGNSPLHF. The CDR3 DNA follows: TGTGCCAGCTCACCACAAGACAGGGGGAATTCACCCCTCCACTTT. Full variable domain (remainder filled in from reference TRBV18 and TRBJ1-6): NAGVMQNPRHLVRRRGQEARLRCSPMKGHSHVYWYRQLPEEGLKFMVYLQKENIIDESGMPKERFSAEFPKEGPSILRIQQVVRGDSAAYFCASSPQDRGNSPLHFGNGTRLTVT.

In this sample, this clone turned up a few times. The chain couples TRBV5-4 to TRBJ2-5; TRBD2 aligns across 13 bases. V lost 4 bases and J lost 3; bases outside the gene matches: 3. Germline CDR1 is SGHNT and CDR2 is YYREEE (reference sequence). This CDR3 contains 15 residues. The CDR3 DNA reads TGTGCCAGCAGCCTTACTAGCGGGAGGGAAGAGACCCAGTACTTC. Translating it yields CASSLTSGREETQYF. Variable domain in full (rest from reference TRBV5-4 and TRBJ2-5): ETGVTQSPTHLIKTRGQQVTLRCSSQSGHNTVSWYQQALGQGPQFIFQYYREEENGRGNFPPRFSGLQFPNYSSELNVNALELDDSALYLCASSLTSGREETQYFGPGTRLLVL.

CDR3 DNA sequence: TGTGCCAGCTCACTATCTGGATTTGTAATGGAGGGTTACGAGCAGTACTTC. Protein sequence: CASSLSGFVMEGYEQYF. The genes are TRBV18 and TRBJ2-7; TRBD2 might be the D (6 bases). Germline V gives CDR1 KGHSH, CDR2 LQKENI. The CDR3 is 17 amino acids. V dropped 4 bases and J dropped 4 bases, with 23 bases sitting between them.

The chain combines TRBV4-1 with TRBJ2-1, with 12 bases that match TRBD2. CDR1 is MGHRA and CDR2 is YSYEKL in the germline V gene. Unmatched junction bases numbered 12, after V lost 0 bases and J lost 12 bases. The CDR3 spans 17 residues. CDR3 sequence reads: CASSQDPGLAGPFVQFF. CDR3 in DNA: TGCGCCAGCAGCCAAGACCCGGGACTAGCGGGCCCCTTTGTGCAGTTCTTC.

The CDR3 nucleotides are TGTGCCAGCTCACCAGGGCAGACGACTACTAACTATGGCTACACCTTC. Translated: CASSPGQTTTNYGYTF. The chain is built from TRBV18 and TRBJ1-2; the D is unclear. The length of the CDR3 is 16 residues. Deletions cut 2 bases from V and 0 bases from J, with 13 bases between. Germline lookup yields CDR1 KGHSH and CDR2 LQKENI.

The chain couples TRBV30 to TRBJ2-3; 9 nucleotides line up with TRBD1. The CDR3 sequence is 15 residues long. Germline assignment: CDR1 GTSNPN and CDR2 SVGIG (reference sequence). Trimming cost V 4 bases and J 4 bases; bases outside gene matches: 9. CDR3 bases: TGTGCCTGGACGATCGAGGGACAGGGTTCAGATACGCAGTATTTT. Its translation is CAWTIEGQGSDTQYF.

The chain links TRBV19 to TRBJ2-7, with 7 bases fitting TRBD1. V lost 3 bases, J lost 5 bases, and 13 bases stayed unmatched. Germline-derived CDR1 and CDR2 are LNHDA and SQIVND (reference sequence). The CDR3 runs to 16 residues. CDR3 in DNA: TGTGCCAGTAGTATTTCGGCCGCAGACAGGGCCCACGAGCAGTACTTC. Protein product: CASSISAADRAHEQYF.

The CDR3 DNA reads as TGTGCCAGCAGCCAAGTACTAGCGGGATTAAACGAGCAGTACTTC. Protein: CASSQVLAGLNEQYF. The chain employs TRBV3-1 (or the pseudogene TRBV3-2) and TRBJ2-7, with 10 bases identical to TRBD2. The CDR3 contains 15 residues. CDR1 LGHDT and CDR2 YNNKEL come from the germline V gene (reference sequence). V trimming: 1 base; J trimming: 5 bases; junction bases outside the gene matches: 5.

This chain links TRBV18 with TRBJ1-2; 8 bases are a match to TRBD1. The CDR3 is 14 amino acids. The V gene end was trimmed by 2 bases and the J gene end by 6 bases; junction bases not matched to a gene: 5. Germline V gene lookup returns CDR1 KGHSH and CDR2 LQKENI. The CDR3 protein is CASSPGQGVHGYTF. The CDR3 DNA sequence: TGTGCCAGCTCACCAGGACAGGGTGTGCATGGCTACACCTTC.

The chain recombines TRBV4-1 with TRBJ1-4; no firm D call. Trimming shortened V by 1 base and J by 0 bases, and 12 bases separated the two germline ends. Germline V gene data show CDR1 as MGHRA and CDR2 as YSYEKL. The CDR3 has 17 residues. DNA of the CDR3: TGCGCCAGCAGCCAAGCTCCGGGGAGCTCAACTAATGAAAAACTGTTTTTT. Translating it yields CASSQAPGSSTNEKLFF.

The sample holds one count of this clone. This chain joins TRBV10-1 and TRBJ2-1, with TRBD2 matching over 10 bases. The V and J ends lost 5 bases and 2 bases, in that order; junction bases with no gene match: 3. The CDR3 has 15 amino acids. Germline assignment: CDR1 WNHNN and CDR2 SYGVQD (reference sequence). In DNA form, the CDR3 reads TGCGCCAGCAGTAGCGGGAGGGCCGCCTACAATGAGCAGTTCTTC. Translation: CASSSGRAAYNEQFF.

This chain uses TRBV3-1 (or the pseudogene TRBV3-2) with TRBJ2-3, with 9 positions matching TRBD1. This CDR3 is built from 13 residues. Germline CDR1 is LGHDT and CDR2 is YNNKEL (reference sequence). J lost 3 bases, V lost 6 bases, and 1 base had no gene match. The CDR3 spells CASRGQGTDTQYF. CDR3 nucleotides: TGTGCCAGCAGAGGACAGGGGACAGATACGCAGTATTTT.